This is a list of T cell receptor beta chains from one sample in a study of blood T cell repertoires in COVID-19. Libraries were prepared by immunoSEQ multiplex PCR; TCRdb keeps only in-frame clonotypes and omits some of them. The sample contains under 85,000 clones, approximately 80% of which appear only once. Sequencing input: peripheral blood. These receptors were collected from a man aged 50-60 years with acute or convalescent COVID-19. Both conserved end residues are part of each CDR3. A D gene is named only where the DNA matches it firmly. Size values are once, few and many counts, or a class for expanded clones, and some rows have none.

>NA|TRBJ2-7|TRBV11-2|NA
TGTGCCAGCAGCTTAACATCGGCCCTAGGTTTTGGCGAGCAGTACTTC
CASSLTSALGFGEQYF
>NA|TRBJ2-5|TRBV12-5|NA
TGTGCTAGTCGGGGTTTACAAGAGACCCAGTACTTC
CASRGLQETQYF
>NA|TRBJ2-1|TRBV19|few
TGTGCCAGTAGTATCAGTTTGGCAGGGGACGTCAATGAGCAGTTCTTC
CASSISLAGDVNEQFF
>NA|TRBJ2-5|TRBV9|NA
TGTGCCAGCGGCAGGGGTCAAGTAGAGACCCAGTACTTC
CASGRGQVETQYF
>NA|TRBJ1-4|TRBV7-9|NA
TGTGCCAGCAGCTCGGACATCCGACGGGAGGAAAAACTGTTTTTT
CASSSDIRREEKLFF
>NA|TRBJ2-1|TRBV10-3|NA
TGTGCCGTCGCTGGCGGGGCCTACAATGAGCAGTTCTTC
CAVAGGAYNEQFF
>NA|TRBJ1-1|TRBV5-1|NA
TGCGCCAGCAGCTTCCTAGGGGGCACTGAAGCTTTCTTT
CASSFLGGTEAFF
>NA|TRBJ1-1|TRBV19|NA
TGTGCCAGTAGGAAGGGACTGTTTAACACTGAAGCTTTCTTT
CASRKGLFNTEAFF
>NA|TRBJ2-3|TRBV3-1/TRBV3-2|NA
TGTGCCAGCAGCCGAGCCCGCACAGATACGCAGTATTTT
CASSRARTDTQYF
>NA|TRBJ2-5|TRBV28|NA
TGTGCCAGCAGCCCCCCCAGGGGAAGACGAGAGACCCAGTACTTC
CASSPPRGRRETQYF
>TRBD2|TRBJ2-5|TRBV7-2|NA
TGTGCCAGCAGCCCTCCCGTGGGGCGGGGGAACCAAGAGACCCAGTACTTC
CASSPPVGRGNQETQYF
>NA|TRBJ1-1|TRBV28|NA
TGTGCCAGCAGCTCCACACGGGGAGGGGAAATGAACACTGAAGCTTTCTTT
CASSSTRGGEMNTEAFF
>TRBD1|TRBJ2-3|TRBV15|NA
TGTGCCACCAGCAGGGACAGGGGGCAAACAGATACGCAGTATTTT
CATSRDRGQTDTQYF
>TRBD1|TRBJ1-4|TRBV19|few
TGTGCCAGTAGTGAATCCGGAGACAGGGGATCTGCTAATGAAAAACTGTTTTTT
CASSESGDRGSANEKLFF
>NA|TRBJ1-2|TRBV4-2|NA
TGTGCCAGCAGCCAAGATTGGCAGGGGATAAATGGCTACACCTTC
CASSQDWQGINGYTF
>TRBD1|TRBJ1-2|TRBV7-2|NA
TGTGCCACCCTCCGGGACAGGGGGCTACATGGCTACACCTTC
CATLRDRGLHGYTF